Described below is a single T cell receptor (beta chain) sequence and its context. Only in-frame clones appear in the TCRdb table, and some are missing; sequencing was by immunoSEQ multiplex PCR. The table includes around 61,000 clones, roughly 97% detected once. The CDR3 runs 15 residues. Trimming removed 2 bases at V and 5 bases at J, with 16 bases between. Germline CDR1 is MDHEN and CDR2 is SYDVKM. This sample was taken from a study of technical replicates of blood from several donors. The source is a human donor in good health. Sequenced: T cells isolated from PBMCs. This chain connects TRBV28 to TRBJ2-7, with D perhaps matching TRBD2 (6 bases). The CDR3 region is CASSLPGEAGNEQYF. The CDR3 nucleotides are TGTGCCAGCAGTTTACCGGGGGAGGCCGGGAACGAGCAGTACTTC.